This T cell receptor (beta chain) was profiled in a study of T cell responses to AZD1222 COVID-19 vaccine. Study-wide results and caveats: Every sample of the repertoires postdated the peak T cell response. Two AZD1222 administrations were followed by greater Spike-specific TCR breadth and depth. Donors skewed white British and female; clonal diversity was possibly underestimated.

The length of the CDR3 is 13 residues. The V end was cut by 2 bases, the J end by 4 bases, with 9 bases between. The germline V gene has CDR1 SGHKS and CDR2 YYEKEE (reference sequence). The protocol was immunoSEQ multiplex PCR, while the TCRdb copy is restricted to in-frame clones and leaves out a portion. The data show about 100,000 clones, about 90% seen once. A word on this clone: Its antigen is unknown.

The chain recombines TRBV5-5 with TRBJ1-2, with a weak D call TRBD1 (5 bases). The specimen comprised peripheral blood, sampled on day 0 of AZD1222 vaccination. The clonotype originates from an adult in good health. Written as DNA, the CDR3 is TGTGCCAGCAGCTTAGACAGCTCCTATGGCTACACCTTC. Translated: CASSLDSSYGYTF.